Below, 20 T cell receptor beta chains from the same sample are listed, as sequenced in a study of blood T cell repertoires in COVID-19. Produced via immunoSEQ multiplex PCR; TCRdb's table is partial and in-frame only. This table has roughly 250,000 clones, 81% appearing once. The sequenced sample consisted of peripheral blood. All receptors derive from a woman between 55 and 75 years old with active or convalescent COVID-19.

Concerning this clone itself: One end of the junction varies from germline; a read error may be responsible. This chain uses TRBV7-7 with TRBJ2-3, with D tentatively TRBD2 (6 bases). In germline, CDR1 is SSHAT, CDR2 FNYEAQ (reference sequence). The CDR3 covers 14 residues. CDR3: CASSLRGSTDTQYF. The CDR3 region has the DNA TGTGCTAGCAGCTTACGGGGGAGCACAGATACGCAGTATTTT. Combining the CDR3 with reference TRBV7-7 and TRBJ2-3 gives the whole variable domain GAGVSQSPRYKVTKRGQDVTLRCDPISSHATLYWYQQALGQGPEFLTYFNYEAQPDKSGLPSDRFSAERPEGSISTLTIQRTEQRDSAMYRCASSLRGSTDTQYFGPGTRLTVL.

The chain combines TRBV7-3 with TRBJ1-1; maybe TRBD1 (6 bases). Trimming pared 4 bases from V and 7 bases from J, leaving 13 bases between. This CDR3 contains 13 residues. Germline V gene sequence: CDR1 SGHTA, CDR2 FQGTGA. CDR3 bases: TGTGCCAGCAGCTCTACAGGGAGAGGTGAAGCTTTCTTT. This translates into CASSSTGRGEAFF. Using reference TRBV7-3 and TRBJ1-1 for the parts outside the CDR3, the full variable domain is GAGVSQTPSNKVTEKGKYVELRCDPISGHTALYWYRQSLGQGPEFLIYFQGTGAADDSGLPNDRFFAVRPEGSVSTLKIQRTERGDSAVYLCASSSTGRGEAFFGQGTRLTVV.

The rearrangement joins TRBV4-3 to TRBJ1-5; 9 bases match TRBD1. From germline, CDR1 is LGHNA and CDR2 YSLEER. There are 16 residues in the CDR3. V dropped 0 bases and J dropped 10; count of bases not matched to a gene: 10. The CDR3: CASSQDWGQGIQPQHF. The CDR3 region has the DNA TGCGCCAGCAGCCAAGATTGGGGACAGGGTATTCAACCCCAGCATTTT.

The V call is TRBV7-2, the J call TRBJ2-5; 7 bases agree with TRBD1. This CDR3 comprises 15 residues. Germline-derived CDR1 and CDR2 are SGHTA and FQGNSA. J was trimmed by 5 bases and V by 1 base; bases with no gene match: 7. CDR3 nucleotide sequence: TGTGCCAGCAGCTTAGGGGCAGGGGGTAGGGAGACCCAGTACTTC. Its translation: CASSLGAGGRETQYF.

V and J are TRBV4-2 and TRBJ1-1, with D possibly matching TRBD1 (5 bases). Trimming left V 0 bases short and J 4 bases short, with 12 bases between. Looked up from germline, CDR1 is LGHNA and CDR2 is YNFKEQ. CDR3 length: 15 amino acids. The CDR3 here is CASSQDGGQATEAFF. DNA for the CDR3: TGTGCCAGCAGCCAAGACGGCGGACAAGCCACTGAAGCTTTCTTT.

The chain links TRBV5-4 to TRBJ2-1; D possibly corresponds to TRBD1 (5 bases). The CDR3 is made up of 15 amino acids. Per the germline V gene, CDR1 is SGHNT and CDR2 is YYREEE (reference sequence). V was trimmed by 1 base and J by 5 bases, leaving 13 bases between them. The CDR3 reads CASSLIARTNNEQFF. The CDR3 nucleotides are TGTGCCAGCAGCTTGATTGCTAGGACAAACAATGAGCAGTTCTTC.

The rearrangement joins TRBV11-2 to TRBJ1-4; 10 nucleotides agree with TRBD1. There are 15 residues in the CDR3. The V and J ends lost 4 bases and 5 bases, in that order; junction bases with no gene match: 4. Germline lookup yields CDR1 SGHAT and CDR2 FQNNGV. The DNA for the CDR3 is TGTGCCAGCAGCTCTCGGACAGGGGGAAATGAAAAACTGTTTTTT. Protein sequence: CASSSRTGGNEKLFF.

The chain employs TRBV2 and TRBJ2-7; D not certain. This CDR3 spans 14 amino acids. Germline V gene data show CDR1 as SNHLY and CDR2 as FYNNEI. Trimming cost V 7 bases and J 0 bases, with 13 bases left between them. CDR3 region: CASMPTVNSYEQYF. The DNA of the CDR3 is TGTGCCAGCATGCCTACAGTTAACTCCTACGAGCAGTACTTC.

V gene TRBV7-3 combines with J gene TRBJ2-7; TRBD2 matches 16 bases. CDR1 is SGHTA and CDR2 is FQGTGA in the germline V gene. V lost 4 bases and J lost 5; bases outside the gene matches: 14. The CDR3 runs to 19 residues. The CDR3, as DNA: TGTGCCAGCAGCTCACCAACCGGGACTAGCGGGGGGGCTATCAACGAGCAGTACTTC. Encoded protein: CASSSPTGTSGGAINEQYF. Variable domain in full (rest from reference TRBV7-3 and TRBJ2-7): GAGVSQTPSNKVTEKGKYVELRCDPISGHTALYWYRQSLGQGPEFLIYFQGTGAADDSGLPNDRFFAVRPEGSVSTLKIQRTERGDSAVYLCASSSPTGTSGGAINEQYFGPGTRLTVT.

There are many counts of this clone. This chain joins TRBV5-4 and TRBJ2-3; 7 bases are a match to TRBD1. With V trimmed by 4 bases and J by 6 bases, 11 bases remained unmatched. The CDR3 runs 15 residues. Germline V gene lookup returns CDR1 SGHNT and CDR2 YYREEE (reference sequence). CDR3 protein: CASSPSEGAHDTQYF. CDR3 coding DNA: TGTGCCAGCAGCCCCAGTGAGGGGGCGCATGATACGCAGTATTTT. Full variable domain (rest looked up from reference TRBV5-4 and TRBJ2-3): ETGVTQSPTHLIKTRGQQVTLRCSSQSGHNTVSWYQQALGQGPQFIFQYYREEENGRGNFPPRFSGLQFPNYSSELNVNALELDDSALYLCASSPSEGAHDTQYFGPGTRLTVL.

The rearrangement links TRBV12-3 or TRBV12-4 to TRBJ2-7; tentatively, D is TRBD1 (5 bases). Trimming removed 4 bases from V and 5 bases from J, with 9 bases in between. The length of the CDR3 is 12 residues. The DNA of the CDR3 is TGTGCCAGCAGTTATCAGGACAACGAGCAGTACTTC. Translated, it gives CASSYQDNEQYF.

The V gene is TRBV20-1, the J gene TRBJ2-3; TRBD2 matches 9 bases. The CDR3 contains 17 residues. The junction had 14 bases not matched to a gene; V was cut back by 6 bases and J by 1 base. Germline V CDR1 and CDR2: DFQATT, SNEGSKA (reference sequence). The CDR3 DNA reads TGCAGTGCGAGTCTTTCTTGGAGGACTAGCGGCACAGATACGCAGTATTTT. Its translation: CSASLSWRTSGTDTQYF.

Only a few counts were recorded for this clone. The rearrangement joins TRBV4-2 to TRBJ2-2; possibly TRBD2 for D (6 bases). CDR3 length equals 19 residues. Germline V lookup: CDR1 LGHNA, CDR2 YNFKEQ. V dropped 6 bases and J dropped 3 bases, with 26 bases sitting between them. CDR3 in DNA: TGTGCCAGCAGTCGCGAGGGATTTAGTGTGGGGGGTGACACCGGGGAGCTGTTTTTT. Translation gives CASSREGFSVGGDTGELFF.

This chain links TRBV25-1 with TRBJ1-6, with 8 bases aligning to TRBD1. The CDR3 sequence is 14 residues long. Germline CDR1 is MGHDK and CDR2 is SYGVNS. With 2 bases clipped from V and 9 bases from J, the junction kept 3 bases outside the gene matches. The CDR3 sequence: CASSETGGFSPLHF. The CDR3 DNA reads as TGTGCCAGCAGTGAAACAGGGGGATTTTCACCCCTCCACTTT.

The V call is TRBV9, the J call TRBJ1-1; D possibly corresponds to TRBD1 (6 bases). V was trimmed by 3 bases and J by 6 bases, leaving 18 bases between them. Per germline, CDR1 SGDLS and CDR2 YYNGEE. The CDR3 contains 15 residues. In nucleotides, the CDR3 is TGTGCCAGCAGCGCGGGACACCAGTATGGTGCTGAAGCTTTCTTT. Its protein is CASSAGHQYGAEAFF.

The chain employs TRBV11-2 and TRBJ2-3; tentative D call: TRBD2 (6 bases). V lost 2 bases to trimming and J lost 3 bases, with 12 bases between them. The CDR3 consists of 15 residues. CDR1 and CDR2 (germline): SGHAT, FQNNGV. The CDR3 coding sequence is TGTGCCAGCAGCTTAATACTAGCCGGAACAGATACGCAGTATTTT. It yields the protein CASSLILAGTDTQYF. The whole variable domain, filled in from reference TRBV11-2 and TRBJ2-3, reads EAGVAQSPRYKIIEKRQSVAFWCNPISGHATLYWYQQILGQGPKLLIQFQNNGVVDDSQLPKDRFSAERLKGVDSTLKIQPAKLEDSAVYLCASSLILAGTDTQYFGPGTRLTVL.

This chain uses TRBV7-3 with TRBJ2-2; D is unclear. There are 14 residues in the CDR3. Trimming removed 5 bases from V and 3 bases from J, with 10 bases in between. CDR1 and CDR2 from the germline V gene are SGHTA and FQGTGA. CDR3 loop: CASSPVPHTGELFF. The CDR3 coding sequence is TGTGCCAGCAGCCCCGTCCCCCACACCGGGGAGCTGTTTTTT.

The chain has TRBV15 and TRBJ2-3; D is possibly TRBD1 (5 bases). In germline, CDR1 is LNHNV, CDR2 YYDKDF (reference sequence). There are 16 residues in the CDR3. V was clipped by 1 base and J by 4 bases, with 15 bases between them. CDR3 nucleotides: TGTGCCACCAGCAGAGGTGGTGGCAGGGTTTCAGATACGCAGTATTTT. Translation: CATSRGGGRVSDTQYF.

CDR3 nucleotides: TGTGCCAGCAATTTTTTGGCGGGGTCAACAGATACGCAGTATTTT. Translated: CASNFLAGSTDTQYF. The chain is built from TRBV2 and TRBJ2-3; D perhaps matches TRBD2 (6 bases). This CDR3 is 15 amino acids long. V gave up 7 bases and J gave up 3 bases, with 17 bases separating them. The germline V gene has CDR1 SNHLY and CDR2 FYNNEI.

The rearrangement joins TRBV5-6 to TRBJ2-1, with D possibly being TRBD1 (6 bases). The germline V and J ends were trimmed by 5 bases and 6 bases, with 18 bases remaining between them. CDR3 length: 15 amino acids. Germline lookup yields CDR1 SGHDT and CDR2 YYEEEE. The CDR3 here is CASRVTGNLPNEQFF. The CDR3 DNA reads as TGTGCCAGCAGAGTAACAGGGAATTTACCCAATGAGCAGTTCTTC.